The present T cell receptor (beta chain) was sequenced within a study of shared clonotypes between healthy human individuals. Of note for this clone: Its antigen is undetermined.

It was CD45RO-negative cells, positively selected for CCR7, that made up naive CD8 cells, with terminally differentiated effector memory CD45RA+ cells excluded. The study, taken as a whole, reports: It was observed that approximately 5% of naive CD4 clonotypes were shared across a handful of donors.

Germline CDR1 is SGHVS and CDR2 is FNYEAQ. The CDR3 spans 16 residues. Trimming cost V 6 bases and J 1 base, with 19 bases left between them. Profiled with immunoSEQ multiplex PCR; TCRdb holds only in-frame clones, not every one. Among roughly 570,000 clones listed, 95% to 98% were seen once. The clonotype comes from a man in his thirties or forties in good health. Sequencing used naive CD8+ T cells sorted from blood. The genes are TRBV7-6 and TRBJ2-7; tentatively, D is TRBD1 or TRBD2 (5 bases each). The CDR3 bases are TGTGCCAGCAGGGGCACGGGGCGCGATGGATCCTACGAGCAGTACTTC. Translating gives CASRGTGRDGSYEQYF. The full variable domain, its missing parts supplied by reference TRBV7-6 and TRBJ2-7, is GAGVSQSPRYKVTKRGQDVALRCDPISGHVSLYWYRQALGQGPEFLTYFNYEAQQDKSGLPNDRFSAERPEGSISTLTIQRTEQRDSAMYRCASRGTGRDGSYEQYFGPGTRLTVT.